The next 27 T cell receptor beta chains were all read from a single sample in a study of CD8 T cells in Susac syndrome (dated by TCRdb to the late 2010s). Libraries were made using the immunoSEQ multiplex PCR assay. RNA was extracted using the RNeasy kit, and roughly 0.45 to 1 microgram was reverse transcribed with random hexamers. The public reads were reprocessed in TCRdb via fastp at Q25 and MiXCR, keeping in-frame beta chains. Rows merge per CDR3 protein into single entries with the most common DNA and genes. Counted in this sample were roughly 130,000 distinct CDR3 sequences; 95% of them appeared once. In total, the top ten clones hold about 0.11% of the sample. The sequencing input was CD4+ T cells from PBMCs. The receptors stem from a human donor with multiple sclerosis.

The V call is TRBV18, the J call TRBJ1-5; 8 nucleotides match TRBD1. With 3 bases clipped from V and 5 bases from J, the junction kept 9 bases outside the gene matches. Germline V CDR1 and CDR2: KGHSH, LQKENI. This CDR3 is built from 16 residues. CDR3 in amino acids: CASSPRLDREDQPQHF. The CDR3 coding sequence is TGTGCCAGCTCACCTCGTTTGGACAGGGAAGATCAGCCCCAGCATTTT.

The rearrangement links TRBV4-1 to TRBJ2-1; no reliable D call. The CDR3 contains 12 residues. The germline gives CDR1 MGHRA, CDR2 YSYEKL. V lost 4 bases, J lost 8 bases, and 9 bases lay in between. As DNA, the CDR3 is TGCGCCAGCAGCCGCGCCGGAGATGAGCAGTTCTTC. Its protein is CASSRAGDEQFF.

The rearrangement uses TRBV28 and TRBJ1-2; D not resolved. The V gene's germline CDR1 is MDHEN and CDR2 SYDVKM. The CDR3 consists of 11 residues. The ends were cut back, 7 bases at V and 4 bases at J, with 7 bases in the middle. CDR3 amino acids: CASTRSYGYTF. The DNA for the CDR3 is TGTGCCAGCACCAGGAGCTATGGCTACACCTTC.

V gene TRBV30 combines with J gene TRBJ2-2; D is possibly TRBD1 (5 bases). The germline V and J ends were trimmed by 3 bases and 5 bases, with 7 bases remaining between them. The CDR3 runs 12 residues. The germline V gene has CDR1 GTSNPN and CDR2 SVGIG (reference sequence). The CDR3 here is CAWRPGTGELFF. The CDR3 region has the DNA TGTGCCTGGAGACCAGGGACCGGGGAGCTGTTTTTT. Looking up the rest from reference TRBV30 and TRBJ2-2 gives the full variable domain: SQTIHQWPATLVQPVGSPLSLECTVEGTSNPNLYWYRQAAGRGLQLLFYSVGIGQISSEVPQNLSASRPQDRQFILSSKKLLLSDSGFYLCAWRPGTGELFFGEGSRLTVL.

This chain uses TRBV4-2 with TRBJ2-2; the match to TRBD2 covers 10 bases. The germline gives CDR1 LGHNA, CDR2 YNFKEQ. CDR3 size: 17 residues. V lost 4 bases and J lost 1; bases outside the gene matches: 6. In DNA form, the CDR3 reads TGTGCCAGCAGCCCGTGGACTAGCGGAAAGAACACCGGGGAGCTGTTTTTT. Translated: CASSPWTSGKNTGELFF.

In DNA form, the CDR3 reads TGTGCCAGCAGAGGAGCGGGTCGGGAGACCCAGTACTTC. This sequence encodes CASRGAGRETQYF. The chain is built from TRBV11-2 and TRBJ2-5; D may be TRBD2 (6 bases). V was pared by 6 bases and J by 5 bases, with 13 bases between. Germline CDR1 SGHAT, CDR2 FQNNGV. The CDR3 covers 13 residues. The entire variable domain, with the rest obtained from reference TRBV11-2 and TRBJ2-5, is as follows: EAGVAQSPRYKIIEKRQSVAFWCNPISGHATLYWYQQILGQGPKLLIQFQNNGVVDDSQLPKDRFSAERLKGVDSTLKIQPAKLEDSAVYLCASRGAGRETQYFGPGTRLLVL.

CDR3 region: CASSLRGIQETQYF. Written as DNA, the CDR3 is TGCGCCAGCAGCTTGAGGGGGATCCAAGAGACCCAGTACTTC. The chain joins TRBV5-1 to TRBJ2-5; TRBD1 might be the D (6 bases). Germline V gives CDR1 SGHRS, CDR2 YFSETQ. The V gene lost 1 base and the J gene lost 1 base, with 8 bases spanning the gap. The CDR3 has 14 amino acids.

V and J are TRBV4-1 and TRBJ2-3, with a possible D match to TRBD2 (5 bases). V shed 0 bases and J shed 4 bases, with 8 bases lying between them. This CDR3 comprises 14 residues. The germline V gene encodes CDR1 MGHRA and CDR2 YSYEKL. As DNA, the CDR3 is TGCGCCAGCAGCCAAGATCCGGGGTCAGATACGCAGTATTTT. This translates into CASSQDPGSDTQYF.

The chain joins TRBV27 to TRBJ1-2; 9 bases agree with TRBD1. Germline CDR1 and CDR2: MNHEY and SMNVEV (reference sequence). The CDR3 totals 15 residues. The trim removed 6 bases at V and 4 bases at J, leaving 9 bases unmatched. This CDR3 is CASRVGTGNLYGYTF. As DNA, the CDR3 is TGTGCCAGCAGGGTAGGGACAGGGAATCTCTATGGCTACACCTTC.

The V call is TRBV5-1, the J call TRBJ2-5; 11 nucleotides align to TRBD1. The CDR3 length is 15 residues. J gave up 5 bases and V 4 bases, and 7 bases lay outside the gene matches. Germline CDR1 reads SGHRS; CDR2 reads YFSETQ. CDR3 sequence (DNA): TGCGCCAGCAGCGCACGGACAGGGGGCCTGGAGACCCAGTACTTC. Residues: CASSARTGGLETQYF.

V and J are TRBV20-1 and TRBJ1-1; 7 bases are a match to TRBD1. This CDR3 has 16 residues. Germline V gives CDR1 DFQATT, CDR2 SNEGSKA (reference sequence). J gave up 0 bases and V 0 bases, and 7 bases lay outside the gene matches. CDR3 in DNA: TGCAGTGCTAGAGATATGTCGACAGGGCTGAACACTGAAGCTTTCTTT. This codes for CSARDMSTGLNTEAFF.

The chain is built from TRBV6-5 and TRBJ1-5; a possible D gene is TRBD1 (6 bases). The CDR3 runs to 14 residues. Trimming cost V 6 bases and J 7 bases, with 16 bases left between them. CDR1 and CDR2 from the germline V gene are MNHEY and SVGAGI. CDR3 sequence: CASRGAGTKQPQHF. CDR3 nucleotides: TGTGCCAGCAGGGGGGCCGGGACAAAGCAGCCCCAGCATTTT.

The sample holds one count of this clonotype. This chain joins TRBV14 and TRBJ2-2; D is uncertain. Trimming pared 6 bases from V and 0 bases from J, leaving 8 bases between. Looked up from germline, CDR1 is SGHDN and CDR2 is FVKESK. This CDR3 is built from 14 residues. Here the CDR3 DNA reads TGTGCCAGCAGGCGAGGCACGAACACCGGGGAGCTGTTTTTT. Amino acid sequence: CASRRGTNTGELFF.

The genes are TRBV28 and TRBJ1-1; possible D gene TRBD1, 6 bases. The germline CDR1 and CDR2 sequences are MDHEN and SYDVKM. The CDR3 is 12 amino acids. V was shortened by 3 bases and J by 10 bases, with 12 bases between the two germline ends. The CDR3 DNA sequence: TGTGCCAGCAGTTTCCTCCAGGGGACAGCTTTCTTT. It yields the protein CASSFLQGTAFF.

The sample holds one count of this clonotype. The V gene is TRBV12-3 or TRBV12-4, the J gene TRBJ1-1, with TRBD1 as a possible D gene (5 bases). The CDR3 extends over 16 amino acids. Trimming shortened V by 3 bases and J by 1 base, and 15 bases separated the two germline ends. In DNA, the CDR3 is TGTGCCAGCAGTTTTGCGGCAGGGCTGGGGAACACTGAAGCTTTCTTT. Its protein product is CASSFAAGLGNTEAFF.

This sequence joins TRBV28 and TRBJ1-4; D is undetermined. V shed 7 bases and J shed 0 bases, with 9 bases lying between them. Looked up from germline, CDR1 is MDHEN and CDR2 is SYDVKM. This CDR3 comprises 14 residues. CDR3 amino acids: CASTRLATNEKLFF. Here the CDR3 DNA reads TGTGCCAGCACTCGCCTTGCAACTAATGAAAAACTGTTTTTT.

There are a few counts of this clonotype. DNA of the CDR3: TGTGCCAGCAGTCCCACAGGAAGGAACACTGAAGCTTTCTTT. It translates to CASSPTGRNTEAFF. The rearrangement joins TRBV25-1 to TRBJ1-1; D is perhaps TRBD1 (5 bases). The CDR3 spans 14 residues. Germline CDR1 MGHDK, CDR2 SYGVNS. Deletions cut 5 bases from V and 1 base from J, with 11 bases between.

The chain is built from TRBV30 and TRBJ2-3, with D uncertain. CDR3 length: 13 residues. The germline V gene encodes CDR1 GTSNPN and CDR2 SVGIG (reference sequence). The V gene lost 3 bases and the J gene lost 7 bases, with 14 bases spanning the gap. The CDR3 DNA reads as TGTGCCTGGAGCCCCCTTTCATTATATACGCAGTATTTT. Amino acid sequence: CAWSPLSLYTQYF.

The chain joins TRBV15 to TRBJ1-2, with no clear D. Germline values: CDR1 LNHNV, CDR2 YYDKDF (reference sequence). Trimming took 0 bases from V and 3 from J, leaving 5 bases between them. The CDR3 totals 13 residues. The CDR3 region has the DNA TGTGCCACCAGCAGAGAACGGTACTATGGCTACACCTTC. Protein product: CATSRERYYGYTF.

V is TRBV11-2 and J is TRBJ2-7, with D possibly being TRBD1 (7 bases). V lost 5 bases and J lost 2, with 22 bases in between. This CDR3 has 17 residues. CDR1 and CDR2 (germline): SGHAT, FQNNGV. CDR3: CASSPLARGDRPYEQYF. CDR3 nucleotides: TGTGCCAGCAGCCCCCTCGCGAGGGGGGACAGACCCTACGAGCAGTACTTC.

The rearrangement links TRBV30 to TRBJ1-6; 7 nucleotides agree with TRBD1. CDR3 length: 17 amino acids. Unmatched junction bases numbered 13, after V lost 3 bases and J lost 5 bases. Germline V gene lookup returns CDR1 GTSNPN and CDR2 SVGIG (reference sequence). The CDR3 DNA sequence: TGTGCCTGGAGGAAACCAAAGGGGGCATGGAATAATTCACCCCTCCACTTT. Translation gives CAWRKPKGAWNNSPLHF.

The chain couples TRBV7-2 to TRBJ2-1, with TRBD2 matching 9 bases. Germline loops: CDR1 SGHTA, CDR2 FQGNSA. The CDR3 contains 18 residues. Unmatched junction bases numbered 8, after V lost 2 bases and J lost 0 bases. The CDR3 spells CASSLRIAGALSYNEQFF. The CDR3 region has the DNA TGTGCCAGCAGCTTACGGATAGCGGGGGCCCTCTCCTACAATGAGCAGTTCTTC.

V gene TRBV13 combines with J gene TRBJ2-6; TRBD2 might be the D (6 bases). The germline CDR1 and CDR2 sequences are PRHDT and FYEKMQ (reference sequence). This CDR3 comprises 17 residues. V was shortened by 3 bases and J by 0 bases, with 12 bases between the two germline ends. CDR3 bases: TGTGCCAGCAGCTTCCCCCGGGGGATCTCTGGGGCCAACGTCCTGACTTTC. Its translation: CASSFPRGISGANVLTF.

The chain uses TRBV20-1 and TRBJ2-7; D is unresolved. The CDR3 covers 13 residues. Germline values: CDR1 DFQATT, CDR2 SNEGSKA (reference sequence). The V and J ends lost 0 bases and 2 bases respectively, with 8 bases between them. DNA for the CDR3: TGCAGTGCTAGAGATCAGACCCCCTACGAGCAGTACTTC. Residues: CSARDQTPYEQYF.

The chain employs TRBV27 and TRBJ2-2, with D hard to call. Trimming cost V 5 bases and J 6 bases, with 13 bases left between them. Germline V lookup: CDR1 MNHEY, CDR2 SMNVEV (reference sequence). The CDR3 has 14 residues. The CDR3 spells CASSTQYTSGELFF. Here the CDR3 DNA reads TGTGCCAGCAGTACCCAATACACCTCCGGGGAGCTGTTTTTT.

The CDR3: CASSFHGQGGYGYTF. CDR3 nucleotides: TGTGCCAGCAGTTTCCACGGACAGGGAGGTTATGGCTACACCTTC. The chain recombines TRBV27 with TRBJ1-2; 8 bases fit TRBD1. The CDR3 loop spans 15 amino acids. V gave up 3 bases and J gave up 5 bases; unmatched junction bases: 8. Germline CDR1 is MNHEY and CDR2 is SMNVEV (reference sequence).

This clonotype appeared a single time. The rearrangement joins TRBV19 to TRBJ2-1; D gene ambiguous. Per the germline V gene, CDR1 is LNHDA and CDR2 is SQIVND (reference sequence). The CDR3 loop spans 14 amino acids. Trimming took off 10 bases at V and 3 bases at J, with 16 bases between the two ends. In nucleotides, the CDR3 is TGTGCCACCACCGGGCCCGTACGCTACAATGAGCAGTTCTTC. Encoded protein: CATTGPVRYNEQFF.